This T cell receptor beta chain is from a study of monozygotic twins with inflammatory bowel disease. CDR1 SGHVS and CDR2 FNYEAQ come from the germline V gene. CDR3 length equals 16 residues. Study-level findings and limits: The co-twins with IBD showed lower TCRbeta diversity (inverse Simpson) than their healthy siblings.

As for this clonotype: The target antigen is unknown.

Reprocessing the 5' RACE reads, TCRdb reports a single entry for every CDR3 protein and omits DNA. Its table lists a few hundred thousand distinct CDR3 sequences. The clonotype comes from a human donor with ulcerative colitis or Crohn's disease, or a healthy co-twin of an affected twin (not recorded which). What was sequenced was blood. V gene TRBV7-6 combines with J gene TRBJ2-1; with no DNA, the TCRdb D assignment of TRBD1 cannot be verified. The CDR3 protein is CASSLSGGNGDNEQFF. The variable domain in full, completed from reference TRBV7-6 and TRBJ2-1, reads GAGVSQSPRYKVTKRGQDVALRCDPISGHVSLYWYRQALGQGPEFLTYFNYEAQQDKSGLPNDRFSAERPEGSISTLTIQRTEQRDSAMYRCASSLSGGNGDNEQFFGPGTRLTVL.